This TCR beta chain stems from a study of patients and donors after allogeneic stem cell transplantation. TCRdb re-called the RT-PCR reads with MiXCR, one entry per CDR3 protein. The sample has about a million distinct CDR3 sequences, roughly 17% seen once. This clonotype was counted ten times or more. The CDR3 consists of 13 residues. CDR1 and CDR2 (germline): ENHRY, SYGVKD. V was cut by 2 bases and J by 5 bases, with 10 bases left in between. Sequencing was done on a sample of blood, either unsorted or a sorted T cell fraction (not recorded which). The clonotype comes from a human donor who was either an allogeneic HSCT recipient or a stem cell or donor lymphocyte infusion donor (not recorded which). It is not recorded whose cells these are; they may come from a transplant donor. J is TRBJ2-7 and V is TRBV10-3; no reliable D call. The DNA for the CDR3 is TGTGCCATCAGTGAGAACCCGGGCGACGAGCAGTACTTC. It specifies CAISENPGDEQYF.